The rows below give T cell receptor beta chains drawn from one sample of a study of T-cell reconstitution after alpha-beta-depleted transplantation in children. TCRdb independently ran MiXCR on the PCR reads; one entry per CDR3 protein. The sample has hundreds of thousands of distinct CDR3 sequences, approximately 14% seen once; the top ten hold about 0.79%. The source was PBMCs, collected before TCRalphabeta/CD19-depleted stem cell transplant. Every receptor here comes from a girl aged 2-10 years with congenital amegakaryocytic thrombocytopenia, due to receive a stem cell transplant. Both conserved end residues are part of each CDR3. D genes are given only for firm matches. Part of the rows lack a size; the others show once, few, many or a class for expanded clones.

V	size	D	J	CDR3	DNA
TRBV20-1	many	.	TRBJ2-3	CSETSVTGTDTQYF	TGCAGTGAAACCTCCGTGACCGGGACAGATACGCAGTATTTT
TRBV18	few	TRBD1	TRBJ1-1	CASSRQGGRNTEAFF	TGTGCCAGCTCCCGACAGGGGGGTAGGAACACTGAAGCTTTCTTT
TRBV5-1	many	TRBD1	TRBJ2-7	CASSFDRERYEQYF	TGCGCCAGCAGCTTTGACAGGGAGAGATACGAGCAGTACTTC
TRBV28	.	TRBD2	TRBJ2-3	CASRSMGLAVDTQYF	TGTGCCAGCAGATCCATGGGACTAGCGGTAGATACGCAGTATTTT
TRBV20-1	few	.	TRBJ2-7	CSASRLEQYF	TGCAGTGCTAGCAGACTCGAGCAGTACTTC
TRBV10-3	few	.	TRBJ2-7	CAILWGERQYF	TGTGCCATCCTTTGGGGGGAACGGCAGTACTTC
TRBV7-2	many	.	TRBJ2-7	CASSLGGPSSYEQYF	TGTGCCAGCAGTCTAGGGGGTCCAAGCTCCTACGAGCAGTACTTC
TRBV12-3/TRBV12-4	.	.	TRBJ1-3	CASSGRESSGNTIYF	TGTGCCAGCAGCGGACGAGAAAGCTCTGGAAACACCATATATTTT
TRBV4-1	many	.	TRBJ2-7	CASSQESPLVYEQYF	TGCGCCAGCAGCCAAGAAAGCCCCCTCGTTTACGAGCAGTACTTC
TRBV20-1	.	.	TRBJ1-2	CSARAPHPVREGYGYTF	TGCAGTGCTAGAGCCCCGCACCCAGTTAGGGAGGGCTATGGCTACACCTTC
TRBV15	many	.	TRBJ2-4	CAVHSGLKNIQYF	TGTGCCGTACATAGCGGATTAAAAAACATTCAGTACTTC
TRBV7-9	.	.	TRBJ2-7	CASSLSYGADRNEQYF	TGTGCCAGCAGCTTGTCGTATGGGGCAGACCGAAACGAGCAGTACTTC
TRBV5-1	many	.	TRBJ2-1	CASRGETYNEQFF	TGCGCCAGCAGAGGGGAAACCTACAATGAGCAGTTCTTC
TRBV20-1	.	.	TRBJ2-1	CSASSQGITYNEQFF	TGCAGTGCCAGTTCCCAGGGAATAACGTACAATGAGCAGTTCTTC
TRBV3-1	.	TRBD2	TRBJ2-1	CASSQVPRTSPYNEQFF	TGTGCCAGCAGCCAAGTACCGCGGACTAGCCCCTACAATGAGCAGTTCTTC
TRBV5-1	few	TRBD1	TRBJ1-2	CASSPARTGVGGYTF	TGCGCCAGCAGCCCCGCAAGGACAGGGGTCGGAGGCTACACCTTC